This TCR beta chain emerged from a study of cytomegalovirus exposure and HLA in healthy donors. The wider study: Caucasian-associated ancestry cluster membership applied to approximately 84% of 398 genotyped donors. Study results and caveats: Owing to their indistinguishability, certain V segments, notably TRBV6-2 and TRBV6-3, were excluded. Later analysis showed TCR association rates varying by HLA locus, highest for DRB1 and lowest for HLA-C. The study found most TCR sequences rare, yet found some public TCRs in many donors.

Points on this clone: Antigen: not known.

The PCR had 60 Vbeta and 13 Jbeta primers. Libraries were prepared by immunoSEQ multiplex PCR; TCRdb keeps only in-frame clonotypes and omits some of them. Of some 130,000 clones in the sample, 75% to 85% were seen once. Trimming stripped 0 bases from V and 4 bases from J, with 13 bases between. CDR3 length equals 16 residues. Germline V gives CDR1 SGHVS, CDR2 FNYEAQ. This clonotype originated in a female donor in good health and CMV-seronegative. The chain is built from TRBV7-6 and TRBJ1-3; weak D call: TRBD1 (5 bases). Sequencing was carried out using PBMCs. CDR3 sequence (DNA): TGTGCCAGCAGCTTAGCACAGGATCCAACCGGAAACACCATATATTTT. It encodes CASSLAQDPTGNTIYF.